This T cell receptor (beta chain) was obtained from a study of T cell changes during pregnancy in multiple sclerosis. The CDR3 contains 15 residues. Per germline, CDR1 SGHRS and CDR2 YFSETQ. The V gene lost 0 bases and the J gene lost 5 bases, with 14 bases spanning the gap. Data came from immunoSEQ multiplex PCR; TCRdb stores just in-frame clones and leaves some out. The sample holds approximately 35,000 clones, roughly nine tenths seen once. This TCR derives from a female donor in good health, enrolled as a control in a pregnancy study. The chain uses TRBV5-1 and TRBJ1-2; no clear D. Sequences were derived from CD4+ T cells from peripheral blood mononuclear cells, sampled in the second trimester of pregnancy. The CDR3 DNA reads as TGCGCCAGCAGCTTGGGAGGATCGTTACCGTATGGCTACACCTTC. This translates into CASSLGGSLPYGYTF.